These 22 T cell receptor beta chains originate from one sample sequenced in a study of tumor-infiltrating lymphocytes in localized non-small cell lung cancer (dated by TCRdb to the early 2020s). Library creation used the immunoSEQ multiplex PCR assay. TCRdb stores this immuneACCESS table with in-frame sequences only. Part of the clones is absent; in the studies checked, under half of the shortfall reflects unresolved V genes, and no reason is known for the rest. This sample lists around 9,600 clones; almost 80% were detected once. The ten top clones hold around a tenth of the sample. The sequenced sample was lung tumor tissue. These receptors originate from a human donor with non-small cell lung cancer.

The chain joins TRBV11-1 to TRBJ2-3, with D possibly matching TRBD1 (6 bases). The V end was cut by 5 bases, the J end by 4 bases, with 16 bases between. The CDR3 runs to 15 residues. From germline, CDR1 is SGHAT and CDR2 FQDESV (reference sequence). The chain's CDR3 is CASSPWGRGADTQYF. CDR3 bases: TGTGCCAGCAGCCCCTGGGGCAGGGGAGCAGATACGCAGTATTTT.

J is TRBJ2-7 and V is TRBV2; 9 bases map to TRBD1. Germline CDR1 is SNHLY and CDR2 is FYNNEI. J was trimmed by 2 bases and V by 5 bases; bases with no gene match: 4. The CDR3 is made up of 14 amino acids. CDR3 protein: CASSRTGVPYEQYF. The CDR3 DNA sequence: TGTGCCAGCAGTCGGACAGGGGTCCCCTACGAGCAGTACTTC.

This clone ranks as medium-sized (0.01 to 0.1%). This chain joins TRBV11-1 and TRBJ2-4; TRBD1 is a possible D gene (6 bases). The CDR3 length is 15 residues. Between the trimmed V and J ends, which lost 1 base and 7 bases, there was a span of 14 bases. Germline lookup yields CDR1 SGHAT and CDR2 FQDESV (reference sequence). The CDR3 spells CASSLVQGGSNIQYF. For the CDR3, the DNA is TGTGCCAGCAGCTTAGTACAGGGTGGATCCAACATTCAGTACTTC.

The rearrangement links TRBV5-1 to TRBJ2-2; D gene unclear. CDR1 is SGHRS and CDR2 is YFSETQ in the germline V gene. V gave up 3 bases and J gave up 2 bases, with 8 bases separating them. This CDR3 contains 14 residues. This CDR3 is CASSWSQNTGELFF. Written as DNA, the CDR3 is TGCGCCAGCAGCTGGTCACAAAACACCGGGGAGCTGTTTTTT. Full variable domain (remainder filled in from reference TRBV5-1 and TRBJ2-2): KAGVTQTPRYLIKTRGQQVTLSCSPISGHRSVSWYQQTPGQGLQFLFEYFSETQRNKGNFPGRFSGRQFSNSRSEMNVSTLELGDSALYLCASSWSQNTGELFFGEGSRLTVL.

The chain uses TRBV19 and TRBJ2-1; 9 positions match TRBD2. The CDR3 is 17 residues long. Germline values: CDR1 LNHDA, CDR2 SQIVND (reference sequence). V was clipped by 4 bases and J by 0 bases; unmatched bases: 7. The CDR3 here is CASSSRGRADSYNEQFF. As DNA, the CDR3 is TGTGCCAGTAGTAGCCGCGGGAGGGCCGACTCCTACAATGAGCAGTTCTTC.

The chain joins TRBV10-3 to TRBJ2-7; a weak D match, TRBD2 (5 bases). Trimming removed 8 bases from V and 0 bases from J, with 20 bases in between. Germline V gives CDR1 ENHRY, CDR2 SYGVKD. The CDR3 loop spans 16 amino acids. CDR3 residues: CAIQDSAEQASYEQYF. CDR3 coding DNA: TGTGCCATCCAGGATAGCGCCGAGCAAGCCTCCTACGAGCAGTACTTC.

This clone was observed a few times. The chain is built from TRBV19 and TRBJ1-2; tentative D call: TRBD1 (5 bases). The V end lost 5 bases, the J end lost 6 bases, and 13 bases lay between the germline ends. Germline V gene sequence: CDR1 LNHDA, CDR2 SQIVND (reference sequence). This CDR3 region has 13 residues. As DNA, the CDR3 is TGTGCCAGTAGTCCCCGGGGCCCTAATGGCTACACCTTC. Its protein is CASSPRGPNGYTF. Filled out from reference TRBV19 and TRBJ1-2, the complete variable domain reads DGGITQSPKYLFRKEGQNVTLSCEQNLNHDAMYWYRQDPGQGLRLIYYSQIVNDFQKGDIAEGYSVSREKKESFPLTVTSAQKNPTAFYLCASSPRGPNGYTFGSGTRLTVV.

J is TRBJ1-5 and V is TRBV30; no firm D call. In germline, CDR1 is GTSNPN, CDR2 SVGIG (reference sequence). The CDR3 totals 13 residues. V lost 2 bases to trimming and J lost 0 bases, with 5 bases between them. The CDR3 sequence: CAWSKNSNQPQHF. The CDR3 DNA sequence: TGTGCCTGGAGTAAGAATAGCAATCAGCCCCAGCATTTT.

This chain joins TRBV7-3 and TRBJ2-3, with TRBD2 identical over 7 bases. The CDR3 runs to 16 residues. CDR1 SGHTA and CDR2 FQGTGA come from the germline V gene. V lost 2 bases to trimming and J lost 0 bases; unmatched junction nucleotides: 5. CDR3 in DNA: TGTGCCAGCAGCTTACGGGGAGGGGCCAGCACAGATACGCAGTATTTT. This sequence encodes CASSLRGGASTDTQYF.

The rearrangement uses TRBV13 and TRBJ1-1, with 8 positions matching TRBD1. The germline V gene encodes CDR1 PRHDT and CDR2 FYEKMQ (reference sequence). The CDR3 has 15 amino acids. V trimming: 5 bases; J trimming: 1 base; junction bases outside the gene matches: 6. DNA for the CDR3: TGTGCCAGCAGCCTCACGGGGACAGGGAACACTGAAGCTTTCTTT. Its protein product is CASSLTGTGNTEAFF.

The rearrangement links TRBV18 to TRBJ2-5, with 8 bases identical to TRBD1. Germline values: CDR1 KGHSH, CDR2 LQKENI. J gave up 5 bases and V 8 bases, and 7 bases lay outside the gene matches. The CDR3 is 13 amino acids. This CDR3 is CASTGQGLETQYF. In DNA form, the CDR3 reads TGTGCCAGCACCGGACAGGGTTTGGAGACCCAGTACTTC.

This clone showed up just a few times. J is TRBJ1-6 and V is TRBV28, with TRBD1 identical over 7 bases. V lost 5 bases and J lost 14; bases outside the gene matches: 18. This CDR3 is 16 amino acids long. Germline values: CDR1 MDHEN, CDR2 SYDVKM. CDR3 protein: CASSTRGTARRSTLHF. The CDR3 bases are TGTGCCAGCAGTACTAGGGGGACAGCCCGGCGTAGCACCCTCCACTTT.

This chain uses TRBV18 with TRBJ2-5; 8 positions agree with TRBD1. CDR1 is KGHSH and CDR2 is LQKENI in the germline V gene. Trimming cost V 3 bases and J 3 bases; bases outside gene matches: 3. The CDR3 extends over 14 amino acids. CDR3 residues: CASSPGTGKETQYF. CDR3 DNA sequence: TGTGCCAGCTCACCCGGGACAGGAAAAGAGACCCAGTACTTC.

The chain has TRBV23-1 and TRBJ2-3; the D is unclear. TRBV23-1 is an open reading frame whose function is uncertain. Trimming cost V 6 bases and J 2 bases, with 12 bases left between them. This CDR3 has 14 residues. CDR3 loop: CASSGPNLTDTQYF. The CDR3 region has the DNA TGCGCCAGCAGCGGGCCGAACCTCACAGATACGCAGTATTTT.

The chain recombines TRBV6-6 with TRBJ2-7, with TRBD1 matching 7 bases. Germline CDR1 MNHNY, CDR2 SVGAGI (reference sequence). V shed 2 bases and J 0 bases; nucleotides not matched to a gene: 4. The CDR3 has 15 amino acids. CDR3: CASSYEGQPSYEQYF. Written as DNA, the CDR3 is TGTGCCAGCAGTTACGAGGGACAGCCCTCCTACGAGCAGTACTTC.

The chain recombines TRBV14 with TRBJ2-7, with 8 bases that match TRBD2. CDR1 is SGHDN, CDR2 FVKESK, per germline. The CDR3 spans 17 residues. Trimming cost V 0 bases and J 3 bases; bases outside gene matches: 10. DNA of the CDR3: TGTGCCAGCAGCCAAGATTTTAGGGCTAGCGGGTTCTACGAGCAGTACTTC. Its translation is CASSQDFRASGFYEQYF.

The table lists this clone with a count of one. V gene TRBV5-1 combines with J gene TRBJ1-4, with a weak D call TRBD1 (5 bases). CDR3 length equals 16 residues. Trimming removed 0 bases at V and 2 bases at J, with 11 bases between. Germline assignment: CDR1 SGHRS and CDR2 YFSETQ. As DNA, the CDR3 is TGCGCCAGCAGCTTGGCCACCCGGGGGACTAATGAAAAACTGTTTTTT. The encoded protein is CASSLATRGTNEKLFF.

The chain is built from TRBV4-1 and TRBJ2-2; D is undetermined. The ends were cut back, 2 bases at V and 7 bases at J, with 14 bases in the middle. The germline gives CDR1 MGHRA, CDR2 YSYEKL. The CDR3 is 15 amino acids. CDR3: CASSQPLRGLGELFF. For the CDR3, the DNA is TGCGCCAGCAGCCAACCCCTCCGAGGTCTCGGGGAGCTGTTTTTT.

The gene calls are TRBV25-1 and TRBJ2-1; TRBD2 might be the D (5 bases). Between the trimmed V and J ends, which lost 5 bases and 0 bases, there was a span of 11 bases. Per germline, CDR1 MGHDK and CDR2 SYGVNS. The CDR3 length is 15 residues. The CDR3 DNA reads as TGTGCCAGCAGTCCGGGAAGTGGCTCCTACAATGAGCAGTTCTTC. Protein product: CASSPGSGSYNEQFF. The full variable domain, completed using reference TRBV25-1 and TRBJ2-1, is EADIYQTPRYLVIGTGKKITLECSQTMGHDKMYWYQQDPGMELHLIHYSYGVNSTEKGDLSSESTVSRIRTEHFPLTLESARPSHTSQYLCASSPGSGSYNEQFFGPGTRLTVL.

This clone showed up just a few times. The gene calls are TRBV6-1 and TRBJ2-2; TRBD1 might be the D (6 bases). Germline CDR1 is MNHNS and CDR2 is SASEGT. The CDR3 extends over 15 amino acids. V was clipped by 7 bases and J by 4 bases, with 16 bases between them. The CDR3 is CASTLRTESTGELFF. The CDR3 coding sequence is TGTGCCAGCACTTTAAGGACAGAGTCCACCGGGGAGCTGTTTTTT.

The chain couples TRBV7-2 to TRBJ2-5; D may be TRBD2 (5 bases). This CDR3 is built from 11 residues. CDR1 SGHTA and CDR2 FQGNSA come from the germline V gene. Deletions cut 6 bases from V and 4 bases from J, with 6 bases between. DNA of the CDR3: TGTGCCAGCAGGGAGGTAGAGACCCAGTACTTC. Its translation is CASREVETQYF.

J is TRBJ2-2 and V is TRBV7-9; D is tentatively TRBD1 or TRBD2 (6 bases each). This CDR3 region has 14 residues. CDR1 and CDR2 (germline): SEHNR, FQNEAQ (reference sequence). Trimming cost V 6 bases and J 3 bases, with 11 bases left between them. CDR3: CASRPGADTGELFF. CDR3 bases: TGTGCCAGCAGACCGGGGGCGGACACCGGGGAGCTGTTTTTT.